This TCR beta chain is from a study of blood T cells in healthy people across ages. A second PCR, run for about 7 to 11 cycles, used a sample-barcoded 5' primer plus a J-beta primer mix. TCRdb used MiXCR to reprocess the 5' RACE reads, holding one entry per CDR3 protein. The sample holds over 500,000 distinct CDR3 sequences, around 50% seen once. Germline V gene data show CDR1 as MGHRA and CDR2 as YSYEKL. The CDR3 covers 13 residues. Trimming removed 8 bases from V and 2 bases from J, with 11 bases in between. The genes are TRBV4-1 and TRBJ2-3; D perhaps matches TRBD2 (6 bases). This receptor was taken from an elderly woman in good health. The sequenced material came from blood. Here the CDR3 reads CASGGQHTDTQYF. CDR3 sequence (DNA): TGCGCCAGCGGAGGGCAGCACACAGATACGCAGTATTTT.